Listed here are 27 T cell receptor beta chains from one sample, sequenced in a study of control samples from healthy donors and cancer patients. Method: immunoSEQ multiplex PCR; TCRdb's copy keeps in-frame clones and lacks some. The table has some 140,000 clones, 80% to 90% seen once. Sequencing was performed on blood. All receptors derive from a woman in her twenties or thirties in good health.

V gene TRBV12-3 or TRBV12-4 combines with J gene TRBJ1-6; 8 bases fit TRBD1. Trimming cost V 8 bases and J 9 bases; bases outside gene matches: 6. The CDR3 spans 13 residues. In DNA form, the CDR3 reads TGTGCCAGCGCCGGACAGGGAGTTTCACCCCTCCACTTT. This codes for CASAGQGVSPLHF.

The chain carries TRBV19 and TRBJ1-1, with D uncertain. Trimming left V 1 base short and J 8 bases short, with 11 bases between. This CDR3 is built from 13 residues. CDR1 is LNHDA, CDR2 SQIVND, per germline (reference sequence). The CDR3 DNA reads TGTGCCAGTAGTATAGCCGCCGGGTTGGAAGCTTTCTTT. This gives the protein CASSIAAGLEAFF.

The sample holds a few counts of this clone. The rearrangement links TRBV7-2 to TRBJ2-7, with D perhaps matching TRBD2 (6 bases). The V end was cut by 1 base, the J end by 2 bases, with 15 bases between. CDR3 length: 16 residues. Germline CDR1 and CDR2: SGHTA and FQGNSA. This CDR3 is CASSLVGGNGAYEQYF. The CDR3, as DNA: TGTGCCAGCAGCTTAGTGGGCGGGAACGGGGCCTACGAGCAGTACTTC.

The chain recombines TRBV19 with TRBJ2-7, with D unclear. Germline CDR1 reads LNHDA; CDR2 reads SQIVND (reference sequence). Trimming left V 9 bases short and J 3 bases short, with 6 bases between. CDR3 size: 10 residues. CDR3 protein: CASSLYEQYF. In DNA form, the CDR3 reads TGTGCCAGCAGCCTCTACGAGCAGTACTTC.

The J gene is TRBJ2-7, the V gene TRBV6-1; 8 bases are shared with TRBD1. The CDR3 is made up of 16 amino acids. In germline, CDR1 is MNHNS, CDR2 SASEGT. Losses at the gene ends were 4 bases for V and 3 bases for J; bases not matched to a gene: 11. This CDR3 is CASSGLPGTGVYEQYF. The CDR3 nucleotides are TGTGCCAGCAGTGGATTACCCGGGACAGGAGTCTACGAGCAGTACTTC.

J is TRBJ2-2 and V is TRBV7-8; 7 nucleotides line up with TRBD2. The CDR3 has 16 residues. Losses at the gene ends were 7 bases for V and 2 bases for J; bases not matched to a gene: 10. Germline loops: CDR1 SGHVS, CDR2 FQNEAQ. The CDR3 region is CASTRGGVINTGELFF. CDR3 nucleotides: TGTGCCAGCACCCGGGGAGGGGTAATCAACACCGGGGAGCTGTTTTTT.

The genes are TRBV7-9 and TRBJ2-1; 8 bases map to TRBD2. The CDR3 is 13 amino acids. J gave up 8 bases and V 4 bases, and 4 bases lay outside the gene matches. Germline lookup yields CDR1 SEHNR and CDR2 FQNEAQ (reference sequence). The CDR3 region has the DNA TGTGCCAGCAGCTCAGGGACTAGTTATGAGCAGTTCTTC. The encoded protein is CASSSGTSYEQFF.

V usage is TRBV18 and J usage is TRBJ1-1, with TRBD1 matching 12 bases. In germline, CDR1 is KGHSH, CDR2 LQKENI. The CDR3 totals 14 residues. V lost 2 bases to trimming and J lost 9 bases; unmatched junction nucleotides: 4. The CDR3 here is CASSPSGQGAQAFF. The CDR3 coding sequence is TGTGCCAGCTCACCATCGGGACAGGGGGCACAAGCTTTCTTT. Drawing the rest from reference TRBV18 and TRBJ1-1, the complete variable domain is NAGVMQNPRHLVRRRGQEARLRCSPMKGHSHVYWYRQLPEEGLKFMVYLQKENIIDESGMPKERFSAEFPKEGPSILRIQQVVRGDSAAYFCASSPSGQGAQAFFGQGTRLTVV.

The rearrangement joins TRBV27 to TRBJ2-7; D is perhaps TRBD2 (6 bases). The germline V gene has CDR1 MNHEY and CDR2 SMNVEV (reference sequence). The V gene lost 8 bases and the J gene lost 1 base, with 15 bases spanning the gap. The CDR3 has 14 amino acids. The CDR3 nucleotides are TGTGCCAGCGCCCGTGGAGGGGCTTCCTACGAGCAGTACTTC. Its protein is CASARGGASYEQYF.

The genes are TRBV24-1 and TRBJ1-5; TRBD1 matches at 11 bases. CDR3 length: 17 residues. With 0 bases clipped from V and 3 bases from J, the junction kept 3 bases outside the gene matches. Per the germline V gene, CDR1 is KGHDR and CDR2 is SFDVKD. The CDR3 region has the DNA TGTGCCACCAGTGATTTGGGGACAGGGGGGAACAATCAGCCCCAGCATTTT. Translating it yields CATSDLGTGGNNQPQHF.

The V and J genes are TRBV4-2 and TRBJ2-6; D uncertain. Germline V gene lookup returns CDR1 LGHNA and CDR2 YNFKEQ. The CDR3 sequence is 16 residues long. V was pared by 0 bases and J by 2 bases, with 8 bases between. CDR3 nucleotides: TGTGCCAGCAGCCAAGATTCTGGCGCTGGGGCCAACGTCCTGACTTTC. It is translated as CASSQDSGAGANVLTF.

The rearrangement links TRBV6-5 to TRBJ1-4; D gene ambiguous. The V and J ends lost 8 bases and 4 bases respectively, with 17 bases between them. Germline CDR1 reads MNHEY; CDR2 reads SVGAGI. The CDR3 has 15 residues. CDR3 sequence (DNA): TGTGCCAGCGGAGCGTTGGGTTCTGGTAATGAAAAACTGTTTTTT. Translating gives CASGALGSGNEKLFF.

J is TRBJ2-2 and V is TRBV29-1, with 12 bases aligning to TRBD1. The CDR3 is 15 amino acids. CDR1 and CDR2 (germline): SQVTM, ANQGSEA. With V trimmed by 4 bases and J by 5 bases, 5 bases remained unmatched. The CDR3 sequence: CSVVRDRGPTGELFF. CDR3 nucleotides: TGCAGCGTTGTCCGGGACAGGGGGCCTACCGGGGAGCTGTTTTTT.

This sequence joins TRBV6-5 and TRBJ2-3; 8 bases agree with TRBD2. The CDR3 spans 15 residues. The junction had 7 bases not matched to a gene; V was cut back by 8 bases and J by 0 bases. Germline CDR1 reads MNHEY; CDR2 reads SVGAGI. For the CDR3, the DNA is TGTGCCAGCGCCCTAGCGGGTGAAAGCACAGATACGCAGTATTTT. It encodes CASALAGESTDTQYF.

This chain uses TRBV6-5 with TRBJ2-7, with 7 bases lining up with TRBD2. CDR1 MNHEY and CDR2 SVGAGI come from the germline V gene. The CDR3 covers 14 residues. The V and J ends lost 7 bases and 4 bases, in that order; junction bases with no gene match: 10. The CDR3 nucleotides read TGTGCCAGCAATCTCTGGGGGAGGGCTTACGAGCAGTACTTC. It codes for CASNLWGRAYEQYF.

This chain joins TRBV19 and TRBJ1-1; D might be TRBD1 (6 bases). This CDR3 is built from 14 residues. V lost 3 bases and J 5 bases, leaving 13 bases between the germline ends. CDR1 LNHDA and CDR2 SQIVND come from the germline V gene (reference sequence). The CDR3 region has the DNA TGTGCCAGTAGTATGTCGTGGCAGGGGACTGAAGCTTTCTTT. It yields the protein CASSMSWQGTEAFF.

This sequence joins TRBV4-2 and TRBJ1-4; D might be TRBD1 (5 bases). CDR1 LGHNA and CDR2 YNFKEQ come from the germline V gene. V lost 4 bases, J lost 0 bases, and 12 bases lay in between. CDR3 length: 16 residues. CDR3 region: CASSRAADTTNEKLFF. The CDR3, as DNA: TGTGCCAGCAGCCGAGCGGCGGACACAACTAATGAAAAACTGTTTTTT.

This chain joins TRBV10-2 and TRBJ2-7; TRBD1 matches 7 bases. Trimming cost V 5 bases and J 6 bases; bases outside gene matches: 4. Germline V gives CDR1 WSHSY, CDR2 SAAADI. This CDR3 spans 12 amino acids. Here the CDR3 reads CASSTGAPEQYF. The CDR3 region has the DNA TGCGCCAGCAGTACAGGGGCCCCCGAGCAGTACTTC.

CDR3 region: CASSPGFRENTEAFF. DNA of the CDR3: TGTGCCAGCAGCCCTGGATTTAGGGAAAACACTGAAGCTTTCTTT. The V and J genes are TRBV27 and TRBJ1-1; D is undetermined. Germline V gene sequence: CDR1 MNHEY, CDR2 SMNVEV (reference sequence). V was clipped by 6 bases and J by 2 bases, with 16 bases between them. The CDR3 is 15 amino acids.

V and J are TRBV5-1 and TRBJ2-1; TRBD1 or TRBD2 may be the D gene (5 bases each). Germline loops: CDR1 SGHRS, CDR2 YFSETQ. V shed 4 bases and J shed 7 bases, with 15 bases lying between them. The CDR3 loop spans 14 amino acids. CDR3 sequence (DNA): TGCGCCAGCAGCCCCGGGGACGGGCGGAATGAGCAGTTCTTC. Its translation: CASSPGDGRNEQFF.

The gene calls are TRBV7-2 and TRBJ2-7, with D possibly called TRBD1 or TRBD2 (5 bases each). V lost 4 bases and J lost 1, with 17 bases in between. Germline lookup yields CDR1 SGHTA and CDR2 FQGNSA. There are 16 residues in the CDR3. CDR3 region: CASSSRYGGLSYEQYF. CDR3 bases: TGTGCCAGCAGCTCCCGATATGGGGGTCTTTCCTACGAGCAGTACTTC.

The chain joins TRBV3-1 (or the pseudogene TRBV3-2) to TRBJ1-2, with D unclear. Germline loops: CDR1 LGHDT, CDR2 YNNKEL (reference sequence). The CDR3 covers 14 residues. V was trimmed by 4 bases and J by 6 bases, leaving 15 bases between them. The CDR3 coding sequence is TGTGCCAGCAGCCGCGGGCAAGGCTCCCATGGCTACACCTTC. Its protein product is CASSRGQGSHGYTF.

The rearrangement uses TRBV24-1 and TRBJ2-1; 10 positions agree with TRBD2. The CDR3 spans 17 residues. Germline V CDR1 and CDR2: KGHDR, SFDVKD. The J segment lost 9 bases and the V segment lost 4 bases, leaving 14 bases of the junction unmatched. The CDR3 DNA follows: TGTGCCACCAGTGACCCAGTTGCTAGCGGGAGCTTGGGTGAGCAGTTCTTC. This encodes CATSDPVASGSLGEQFF.

This clone was seen a handful of times. The CDR3 nucleotides are TGTGCCAGTAGGAATGTGACAGGGGTTGGCTACACCTTC. Its translation: CASRNVTGVGYTF. The chain uses TRBV19 and TRBJ1-2; 8 positions match TRBD1. The V segment lost 6 bases and the J segment 7 bases; nucleotides outside the gene matches: 7. The CDR3 is 13 amino acids. The germline V gene encodes CDR1 LNHDA and CDR2 SQIVND (reference sequence). Full variable domain (rest looked up from reference TRBV19 and TRBJ1-2): DGGITQSPKYLFRKEGQNVTLSCEQNLNHDAMYWYRQDPGQGLRLIYYSQIVNDFQKGDIAEGYSVSREKKESFPLTVTSAQKNPTAFYLCASRNVTGVGYTFGSGTRLTVV.

The chain uses TRBV6-5 and TRBJ2-7, with D possibly matching TRBD2 (6 bases). V was shortened by 5 bases and J by 1 base, with 12 bases between the two germline ends. Germline values: CDR1 MNHEY, CDR2 SVGAGI. There are 14 residues in the CDR3. Written as DNA, the CDR3 is TGTGCCAGCAGTCCCATAGCGGCGTCCTACGAGCAGTACTTC. Translation gives CASSPIAASYEQYF.

This clone has only one observation. The sample contains more than one DNA sequence encoding this CDR3. V is TRBV3-1 (or the pseudogene TRBV3-2) and J is TRBJ1-3; 8 nucleotides align to TRBD1. The CDR3 loop spans 15 amino acids. Germline CDR1 reads LGHDT; CDR2 reads YNNKEL (reference sequence). With V trimmed by 2 bases and J by 2 bases, 2 bases remained unmatched. CDR3 DNA sequence: TGTGCCAGCAGCCAAACAGGGGGGACTGGAAACACCATATATTTT. Residues: CASSQTGGTGNTIYF.

This chain connects TRBV29-1 to TRBJ2-7; TRBD1 matches 8 bases. The germline CDR1 and CDR2 sequences are SQVTM and ANQGSEA. The CDR3 is 12 amino acids. After removal of 6 bases from V and 5 bases from J, the junction contained 6 bases not matched to a gene. The CDR3 reads CSVRTGTDEQYF. The DNA of the CDR3 is TGCAGCGTGCGGACAGGGACGGACGAGCAGTACTTC.